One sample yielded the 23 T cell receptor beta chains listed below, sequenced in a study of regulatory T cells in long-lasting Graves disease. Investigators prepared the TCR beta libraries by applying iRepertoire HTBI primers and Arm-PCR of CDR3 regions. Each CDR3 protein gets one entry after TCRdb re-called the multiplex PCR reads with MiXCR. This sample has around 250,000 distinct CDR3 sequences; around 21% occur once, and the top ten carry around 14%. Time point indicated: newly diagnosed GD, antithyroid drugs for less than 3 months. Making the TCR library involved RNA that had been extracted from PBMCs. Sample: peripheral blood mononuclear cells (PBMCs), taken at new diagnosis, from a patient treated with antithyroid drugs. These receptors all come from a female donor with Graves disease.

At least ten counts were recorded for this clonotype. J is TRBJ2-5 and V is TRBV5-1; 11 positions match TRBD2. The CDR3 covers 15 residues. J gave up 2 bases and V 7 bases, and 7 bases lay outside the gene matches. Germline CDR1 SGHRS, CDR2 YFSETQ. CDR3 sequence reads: CASVTSGSGQETQYF. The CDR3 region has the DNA TGCGCCAGCGTTACTAGCGGGAGTGGGCAAGAGACCCAGTACTTC. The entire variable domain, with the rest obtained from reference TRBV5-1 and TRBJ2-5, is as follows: KAGVTQTPRYLIKTRGQQVTLSCSPISGHRSVSWYQQTPGQGLQFLFEYFSETQRNKGNFPGRFSGRQFSNSRSEMNVSTLELGDSALYLCASVTSGSGQETQYFGPGTRLLVL.

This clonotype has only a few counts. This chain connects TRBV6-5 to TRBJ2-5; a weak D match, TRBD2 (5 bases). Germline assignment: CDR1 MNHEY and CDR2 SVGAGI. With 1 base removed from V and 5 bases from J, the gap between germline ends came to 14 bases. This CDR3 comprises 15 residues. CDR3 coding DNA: TGTGCCAGCAGTTACTTGAGAGGGTCCCAGGAGACCCAGTACTTC. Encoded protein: CASSYLRGSQETQYF.

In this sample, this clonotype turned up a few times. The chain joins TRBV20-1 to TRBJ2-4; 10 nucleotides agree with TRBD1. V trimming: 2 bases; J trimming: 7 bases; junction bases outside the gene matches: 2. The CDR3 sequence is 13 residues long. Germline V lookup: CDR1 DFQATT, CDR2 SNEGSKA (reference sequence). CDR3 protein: CSARRQGANIQYF. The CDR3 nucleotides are TGCAGTGCTAGACGACAGGGGGCTAACATTCAGTACTTC.

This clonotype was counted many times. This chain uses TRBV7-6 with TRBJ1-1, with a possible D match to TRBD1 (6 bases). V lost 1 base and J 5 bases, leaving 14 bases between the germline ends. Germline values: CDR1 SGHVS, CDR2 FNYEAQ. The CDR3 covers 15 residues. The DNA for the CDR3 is TGTGCCAGCAGCTTAGGGATACAGGGTCGGACTGAAGCTTTCTTT. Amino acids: CASSLGIQGRTEAFF.

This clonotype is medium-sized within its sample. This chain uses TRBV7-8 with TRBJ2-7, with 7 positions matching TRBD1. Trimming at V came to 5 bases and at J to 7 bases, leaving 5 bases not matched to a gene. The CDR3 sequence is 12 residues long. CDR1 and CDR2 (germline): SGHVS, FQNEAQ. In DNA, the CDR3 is TGTGCCAGCAGCCCCGGGACAGAAGAGCAGTACTTC. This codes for CASSPGTEEQYF.

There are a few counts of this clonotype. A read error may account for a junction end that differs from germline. DNA of the CDR3: TGTGCCAGCAGCTTGGACGGATTTAACACTAAAGCTTTCTTT. As protein: CASSLDGFNTKAFF. This chain connects TRBV7-2 to TRBJ1-1; D is undetermined. This CDR3 has 14 residues. Germline CDR1 reads SGHTA; CDR2 reads FQGNSA.

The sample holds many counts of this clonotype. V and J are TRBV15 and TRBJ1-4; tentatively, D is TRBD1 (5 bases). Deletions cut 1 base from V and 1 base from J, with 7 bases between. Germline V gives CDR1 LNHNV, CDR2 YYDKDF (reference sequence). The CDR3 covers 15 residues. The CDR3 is CATSRVQGTNEKLFF. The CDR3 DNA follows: TGTGCCACCAGCAGAGTTCAGGGAACTAATGAAAAACTGTTTTTT.

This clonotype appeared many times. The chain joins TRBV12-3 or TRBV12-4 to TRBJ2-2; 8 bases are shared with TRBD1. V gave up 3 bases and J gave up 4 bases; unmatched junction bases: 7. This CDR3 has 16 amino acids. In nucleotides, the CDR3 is TGTGCCAGCAGTTTCTCGGGACAGGCCAGCACCGGGGAGCTGTTTTTT. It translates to CASSFSGQASTGELFF.

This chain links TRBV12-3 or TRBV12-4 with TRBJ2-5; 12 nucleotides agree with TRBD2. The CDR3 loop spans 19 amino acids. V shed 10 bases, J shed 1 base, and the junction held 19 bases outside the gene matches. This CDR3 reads CATTSWTSGKPQGQETQYF. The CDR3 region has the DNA TGTGCCACGACTTCCTGGACTAGCGGGAAACCCCAGGGCCAAGAGACCCAGTACTTC.

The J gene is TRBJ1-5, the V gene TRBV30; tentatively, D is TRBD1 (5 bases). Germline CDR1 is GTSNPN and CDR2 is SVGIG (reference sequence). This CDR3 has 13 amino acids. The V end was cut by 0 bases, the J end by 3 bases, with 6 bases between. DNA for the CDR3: TGTGCCTGGAGTGTACAGGACAATCAGCCCCAGCATTTT. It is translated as CAWSVQDNQPQHF.

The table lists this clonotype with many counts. Here the CDR3 reads CASSHGSNQPQHF. CDR3 sequence (DNA): TGTGCCAGCTCACATGGGAGCAATCAGCCCCAGCATTTT. The chain combines TRBV18 with TRBJ1-5, with D hard to call. V lost 4 bases, J lost 1 base, and 5 bases lay in between. The CDR3 is 13 amino acids. Germline loops: CDR1 KGHSH, CDR2 LQKENI.

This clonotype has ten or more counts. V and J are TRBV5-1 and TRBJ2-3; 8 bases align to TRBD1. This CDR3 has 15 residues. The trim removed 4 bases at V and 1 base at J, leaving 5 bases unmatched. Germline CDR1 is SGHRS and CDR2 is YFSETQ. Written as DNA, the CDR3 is TGCGCCAGCAGCAGAGCGACAGGGGGCACAGATACGCAGTATTTT. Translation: CASSRATGGTDTQYF.

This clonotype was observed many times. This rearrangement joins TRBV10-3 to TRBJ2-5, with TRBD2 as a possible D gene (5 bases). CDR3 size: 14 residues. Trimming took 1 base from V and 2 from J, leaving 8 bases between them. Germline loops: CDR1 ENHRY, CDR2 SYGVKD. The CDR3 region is CAISEWSGQETQYF. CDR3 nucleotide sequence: TGTGCCATCAGTGAGTGGAGCGGTCAAGAGACCCAGTACTTC.

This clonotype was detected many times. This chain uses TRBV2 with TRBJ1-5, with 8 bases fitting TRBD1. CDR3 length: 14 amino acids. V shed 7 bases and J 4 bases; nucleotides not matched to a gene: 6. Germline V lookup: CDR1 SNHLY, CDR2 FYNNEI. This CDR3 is CASMRQGANQPQHF. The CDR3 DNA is TGTGCCAGCATGCGGCAGGGGGCGAATCAGCCCCAGCATTTT.

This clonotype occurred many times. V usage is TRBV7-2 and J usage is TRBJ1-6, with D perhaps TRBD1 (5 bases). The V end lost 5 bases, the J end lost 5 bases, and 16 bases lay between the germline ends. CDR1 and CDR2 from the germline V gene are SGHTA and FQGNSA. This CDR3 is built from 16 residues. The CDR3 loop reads CASSQAGGVNNSPLHF. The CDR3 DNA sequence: TGTGCCAGCAGCCAAGCGGGGGGGGTCAATAATTCACCCCTCCACTTT.

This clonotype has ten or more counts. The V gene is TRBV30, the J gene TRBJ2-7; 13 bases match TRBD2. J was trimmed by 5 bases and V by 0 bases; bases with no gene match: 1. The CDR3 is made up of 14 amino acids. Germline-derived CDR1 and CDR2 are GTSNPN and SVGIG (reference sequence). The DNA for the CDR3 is TGTGCCTGGAGTGTGACTAGCGGGAGGCACGAGCAGTACTTC. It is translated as CAWSVTSGRHEQYF. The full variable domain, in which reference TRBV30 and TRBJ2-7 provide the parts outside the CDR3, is SQTIHQWPATLVQPVGSPLSLECTVEGTSNPNLYWYRQAAGRGLQLLFYSVGIGQISSEVPQNLSASRPQDRQFILSSKKLLLSDSGFYLCAWSVTSGRHEQYFGPGTRLTVT.

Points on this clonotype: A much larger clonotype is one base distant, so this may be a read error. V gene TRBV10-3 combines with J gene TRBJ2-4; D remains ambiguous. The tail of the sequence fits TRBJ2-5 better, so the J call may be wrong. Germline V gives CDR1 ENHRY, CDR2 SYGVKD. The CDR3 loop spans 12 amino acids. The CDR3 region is CAISRPQETQYF. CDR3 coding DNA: TGTGCCATCAGTCGACCACAAGAGACCCAGTACTTC.

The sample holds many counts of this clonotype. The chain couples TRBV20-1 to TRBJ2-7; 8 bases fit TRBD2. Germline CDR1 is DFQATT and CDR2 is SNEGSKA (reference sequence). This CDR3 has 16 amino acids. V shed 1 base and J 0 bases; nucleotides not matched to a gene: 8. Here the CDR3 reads CSARVMGGGSSYEQYF. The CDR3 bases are TGCAGTGCTAGAGTGATGGGCGGGGGGAGCTCCTACGAGCAGTACTTC.

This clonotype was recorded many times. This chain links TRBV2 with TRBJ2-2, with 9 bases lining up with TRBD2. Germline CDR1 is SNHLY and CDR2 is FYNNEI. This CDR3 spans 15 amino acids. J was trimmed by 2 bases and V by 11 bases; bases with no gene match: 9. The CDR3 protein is CAGLAGLQNTGELFF. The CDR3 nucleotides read TGTGCCGGCCTAGCGGGGTTGCAAAACACCGGGGAGCTGTTTTTT.

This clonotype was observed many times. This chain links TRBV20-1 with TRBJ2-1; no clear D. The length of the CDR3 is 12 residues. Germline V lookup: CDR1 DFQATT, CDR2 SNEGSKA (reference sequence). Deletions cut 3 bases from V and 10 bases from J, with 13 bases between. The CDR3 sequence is CSASRTGREQFF. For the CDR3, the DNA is TGCAGTGCTAGCCGGACGGGCCGGGAGCAGTTCTTC.

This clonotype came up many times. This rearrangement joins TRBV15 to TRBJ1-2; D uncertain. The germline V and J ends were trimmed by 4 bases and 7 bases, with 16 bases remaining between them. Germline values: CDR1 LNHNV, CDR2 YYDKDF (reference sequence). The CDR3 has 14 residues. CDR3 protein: CATSISQGIGGYTF. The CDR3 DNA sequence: TGTGCCACCAGCATTTCGCAAGGGATAGGTGGCTACACCTTC.

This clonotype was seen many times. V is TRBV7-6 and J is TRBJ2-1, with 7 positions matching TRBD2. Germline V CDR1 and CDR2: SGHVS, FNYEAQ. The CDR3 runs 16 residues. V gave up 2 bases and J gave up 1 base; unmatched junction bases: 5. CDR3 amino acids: CASSLLAGESYNEQFF. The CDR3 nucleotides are TGTGCCAGCAGCTTATTGGCGGGGGAGTCCTACAATGAGCAGTTCTTC.

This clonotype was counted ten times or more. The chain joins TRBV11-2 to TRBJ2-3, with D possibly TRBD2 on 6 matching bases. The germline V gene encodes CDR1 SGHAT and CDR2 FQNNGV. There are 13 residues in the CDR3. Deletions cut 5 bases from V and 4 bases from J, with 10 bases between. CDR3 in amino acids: CASSRGLSDTQYF. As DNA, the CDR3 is TGTGCCAGCAGCCGGGGACTTTCAGATACGCAGTATTTT.